This entry concerns a single TCR beta chain. Its specificity is not known. The data belong to a study of cytomegalovirus exposure and HLA in healthy donors. Study observations and caveats: Later, an analysis showed that TCR beta chains associated with HLA were more clonally expanded than others that were equally common. A list of 150 to 200 TCR beta chains associated with cytomegalovirus was given.

The CDR3 contains 15 residues. The PCR was carried out with 60 Vbeta primers and 13 Jbeta primers. The method was immunoSEQ multiplex PCR; TCRdb's version includes in-frame clones alone and lacks a portion of them. The table includes 120,000 to 150,000 clones, approximately 76% detected once. The specimen was PBMCs. This sequence was found in a middle-aged man in good health and CMV-seronegative. The chain has TRBV12-2 and TRBJ2-5; TRBD1, the table's D call, was not compared with the DNA. TRBV12-2 has pseudogene status. CDR3 loop: CASRLGYRVLETQYF. Written as DNA, the CDR3 is TGTGCAAGTCGGCTGGGATACAGGGTTTTAGAGACCCAGTACTTC.